Below, 26 T cell receptor beta chains from the same sample are listed, as sequenced in a study of blood T cell repertoires in COVID-19. Libraries were prepared by immunoSEQ multiplex PCR; TCRdb keeps only in-frame clonotypes and omits some of them. The top ten clones hold around 0.55% of a sample with 25,000 to 35,000 clones, about 89% of them seen once. Sequencing input: peripheral blood. The receptor set was obtained from a woman aged 40 to 50 with active or convalescent COVID-19.

The rearrangement links TRBV27 to TRBJ1-3; D perhaps matches TRBD1 (5 bases). The V gene lost 0 bases and the J gene lost 0 bases, with 18 bases spanning the gap. The length of the CDR3 is 19 residues. In germline, CDR1 is MNHEY, CDR2 SMNVEV (reference sequence). The CDR3 nucleotides are TGTGCCAGCAGTTTATCCCCGCCCACGACAGTGAGCTCTGGAAACACCATATATTTT. Protein sequence: CASSLSPPTTVSSGNTIYF.

The chain couples TRBV6-5 to TRBJ2-3, with a possible D match to TRBD2 (5 bases). There are 13 residues in the CDR3. The V end lost 6 bases, the J end lost 3 bases, and 10 bases lay between the germline ends. CDR1 and CDR2 from the germline V gene are MNHEY and SVGAGI. Written as DNA, the CDR3 is TGTGCCAGCAGGCGGGTAAGAACAGATACGCAGTATTTT. Its translation: CASRRVRTDTQYF.

CDR3 in amino acids: CASSIFAIGVDSYNEQFF. The CDR3 region has the DNA TGTGCCAGTAGTATATTTGCGATAGGGGTCGATTCCTACAATGAGCAGTTCTTC. This sequence joins TRBV19 and TRBJ2-1; possibly TRBD1 for D (5 bases). CDR3 length: 18 residues. Germline CDR1 reads LNHDA; CDR2 reads SQIVND (reference sequence). V lost 2 bases and J lost 1, with 18 bases in between.

This clone was detected only once. The V and J genes are TRBV7-9 and TRBJ2-1; 8 nucleotides agree with TRBD2. Germline trimming cut 3 bases from V and 5 bases from J; bases unmatched to any gene: 9. This CDR3 contains 16 residues. From germline, CDR1 is SEHNR and CDR2 FQNEAQ (reference sequence). CDR3 bases: TGTGCCAGCAGCTTCATCGGGCTAGCGGGTGACAATGAGCAGTTCTTC. This codes for CASSFIGLAGDNEQFF.

As DNA, the CDR3 is TGTGCCAGCAGCCAACCGACAGGGGGGGCTGAAGCTTTCTTT. Translated: CASSQPTGGAEAFF. The rearrangement uses TRBV3-1 (or the pseudogene TRBV3-2) and TRBJ1-1; 9 positions match TRBD1. J gave up 6 bases and V 2 bases, and 4 bases lay outside the gene matches. CDR3 length: 14 residues. Germline loops: CDR1 LGHDT, CDR2 YNNKEL (reference sequence).

The chain uses TRBV7-2 and TRBJ1-1; D is possibly TRBD1 (5 bases). The CDR3 is made up of 13 amino acids. V shed 11 bases and J shed 2 bases, with 15 bases lying between them. The germline gives CDR1 SGHTA, CDR2 FQGNSA. The CDR3: CADRQTVNTEAFF. The CDR3 DNA follows: TGTGCCGACAGACAGACAGTAAACACTGAAGCTTTCTTT.

The chain joins TRBV11-2 to TRBJ1-1; TRBD1 might be the D (6 bases). This CDR3 comprises 15 residues. The V end was cut by 0 bases, the J end by 5 bases, with 13 bases between. The V gene's germline CDR1 is SGHAT and CDR2 FQNNGV. The CDR3 coding sequence is TGTGCCAGCAGCTTAGATTTTGGGGGCGTAACTGAAGCTTTCTTT. It specifies CASSLDFGGVTEAFF.

This clone appeared a single time. V and J are TRBV11-3 and TRBJ2-7; D is possibly TRBD2 (5 bases). Trimming pared 5 bases from V and 5 bases from J, leaving 13 bases between. Germline CDR1 and CDR2: SGHNT and YENEEA. The CDR3 totals 13 residues. The CDR3 protein is CASSPGTGNEQYF. The CDR3 nucleotides read TGTGCCAGCAGCCCGGGAACGGGTAACGAGCAGTACTTC.

The rearrangement joins TRBV10-1 to TRBJ2-1, with D possibly matching TRBD2 (5 bases). The CDR3 consists of 14 residues. Germline V lookup: CDR1 WNHNN, CDR2 SYGVQD (reference sequence). The ends were cut back, 7 bases at V and 0 bases at J, with 10 bases in the middle. The chain's CDR3 is CASTPGSSYNEQFF. DNA for the CDR3: TGCGCCAGCACCCCGGGGAGCTCCTACAATGAGCAGTTCTTC.

The genes are TRBV5-1 and TRBJ2-7; 14 bases line up with TRBD2. J gave up 2 bases and V 4 bases, and 11 bases lay outside the gene matches. The CDR3 covers 18 residues. Germline V gives CDR1 SGHRS, CDR2 YFSETQ. The CDR3 DNA sequence: TGCGCCAGCAGCGCGAATCCGGGACTAGCGGGAGCCCCCTACGAGCAGTACTTC. Residues: CASSANPGLAGAPYEQYF. Full variable domain (rest looked up from reference TRBV5-1 and TRBJ2-7): KAGVTQTPRYLIKTRGQQVTLSCSPISGHRSVSWYQQTPGQGLQFLFEYFSETQRNKGNFPGRFSGRQFSNSRSEMNVSTLELGDSALYLCASSANPGLAGAPYEQYFGPGTRLTVT.

V usage is TRBV7-9 and J usage is TRBJ1-1, with D unclear. Looked up from germline, CDR1 is SEHNR and CDR2 is FQNEAQ (reference sequence). CDR3 length: 14 amino acids. Trimming pared 1 base from V and 5 bases from J, leaving 11 bases between. CDR3 in DNA: TGTGCCAGCAGCTTAGTTGAGGGTAGGACTGAAGCTTTCTTT. It specifies CASSLVEGRTEAFF.

In DNA, the CDR3 is TGTGCCAGTAGTAGTAGACAGGGACCACGGGACGAGCAGTACTTC. This encodes CASSSRQGPRDEQYF. V is TRBV19 and J is TRBJ2-7, with 7 bases identical to TRBD1. Trimming at V came to 4 bases and at J to 5 bases, leaving 11 bases not matched to a gene. The CDR3 consists of 15 residues. Germline V gene sequence: CDR1 LNHDA, CDR2 SQIVND (reference sequence).

J is TRBJ1-2 and V is TRBV9; 8 nucleotides match TRBD1. The CDR3 is made up of 15 amino acids. The J segment lost 6 bases and the V segment lost 4 bases, leaving 11 bases of the junction unmatched. Germline CDR1 and CDR2: SGDLS and YYNGEE. The CDR3 nucleotides are TGTGCCAGCAGCACGCCCGGACAGGGAGGACATGGCTACACCTTC. It is translated as CASSTPGQGGHGYTF.

This clone has only one observation. This chain uses TRBV5-6 with TRBJ1-4, with 7 positions matching TRBD1. J gave up 8 bases and V 2 bases, and 12 bases lay outside the gene matches. The CDR3 is 16 residues long. Germline CDR1 and CDR2: SGHDT and YYEEEE. The CDR3 spells CASSFRGGRVKEKLFF. The CDR3 nucleotides read TGTGCCAGCAGCTTTCGAGGGGGCAGGGTGAAGGAAAAACTGTTTTTT.

The V call is TRBV6-5, the J call TRBJ2-1, with 9 nucleotides matching TRBD2. The germline V gene encodes CDR1 MNHEY and CDR2 SVGAGI. CDR3 length: 15 residues. V gave up 6 bases and J gave up 5 bases; unmatched junction bases: 8. CDR3 region: CASSRQRGVNNEQFF. CDR3 DNA: TGTGCCAGCAGCCGTCAGCGGGGGGTGAACAATGAGCAGTTCTTC.

The chain joins TRBV4-1 to TRBJ1-3, with D perhaps TRBD1 (6 bases). Per germline, CDR1 MGHRA and CDR2 YSYEKL. The CDR3 extends over 17 amino acids. Trimming cost V 1 base and J 1 base, with 14 bases left between them. The CDR3 DNA follows: TGCGCCAGCAGCCAAGGCCCAGGGGAAGGGTCTGGAAACACCATATATTTT. It encodes CASSQGPGEGSGNTIYF.

The chain links TRBV9 to TRBJ2-7; 10 bases fit TRBD1. Germline CDR1 SGDLS, CDR2 YYNGEE. CDR3 length: 14 residues. The ends lost 4 bases at V and 4 bases at J; junction bases unmatched: 5. CDR3 protein: CASSFRDRGYEQYF. The CDR3 coding sequence is TGTGCCAGCAGCTTCCGGGACAGGGGATACGAGCAGTACTTC.

This clone was observed a handful of times. This chain links TRBV10-3 with TRBJ2-1; TRBD1 is a possible D gene (5 bases). V lost 4 bases and J lost 7, with 14 bases in between. CDR3 length: 14 amino acids. Germline V lookup: CDR1 ENHRY, CDR2 SYGVKD. Here the CDR3 DNA reads TGTGCCATCAGTGTTGGTCAGGGTGGAAATGAGCAGTTCTTC. This encodes CAISVGQGGNEQFF.

This sequence joins TRBV9 and TRBJ1-1, with a tentative D call TRBD1 (6 bases). Looked up from germline, CDR1 is SGDLS and CDR2 is YYNGEE. The length of the CDR3 is 18 residues. V was pared by 3 bases and J by 0 bases, with 21 bases between. The CDR3 sequence is CASSDGFRGGDMNTEAFF. The CDR3 coding sequence is TGTGCCAGCAGCGATGGTTTTAGGGGGGGCGATATGAACACTGAAGCTTTCTTT.

The chain uses TRBV11-2 and TRBJ2-6; 8 positions match TRBD2. Looked up from germline, CDR1 is SGHAT and CDR2 is FQNNGV. This CDR3 has 15 amino acids. The trim removed 11 bases at V and 0 bases at J, leaving 6 bases unmatched. In DNA, the CDR3 is TGTGCCTCGACTAGCGCCTTCTCTGGGGCCAACGTCCTGACTTTC. As protein: CASTSAFSGANVLTF.

This chain connects TRBV7-6 to TRBJ1-5, with TRBD1 matching 9 bases. The CDR3 consists of 15 residues. CDR1 is SGHVS and CDR2 is FNYEAQ in the germline V gene. The J segment lost 2 bases and the V segment lost 5 bases, leaving 4 bases of the junction unmatched. The CDR3 here is CASSRGQGRNQPQHF. DNA of the CDR3: TGTGCCAGCAGCCGGGGACAGGGCCGCAATCAGCCCCAGCATTTT.

The chain recombines TRBV7-3 with TRBJ2-1; TRBD2 is a possible D gene (5 bases). Germline V gives CDR1 SGHTA, CDR2 FQGTGA. This CDR3 region has 14 residues. The V end lost 0 bases, the J end lost 5 bases, and 8 bases lay between the germline ends. CDR3 in amino acids: CASSLTWENNEQFF. The CDR3 nucleotides read TGTGCCAGCAGCTTAACGTGGGAGAACAATGAGCAGTTCTTC.

The V and J genes are TRBV30 and TRBJ1-2; D is perhaps TRBD1 (5 bases). V was clipped by 1 base and J by 8 bases, with 8 bases between them. The CDR3 has 11 amino acids. CDR1 GTSNPN and CDR2 SVGIG come from the germline V gene (reference sequence). The CDR3 bases are TGTGCCTGGAGTGCAGGGAGGGGCTACACCTTC. It translates to CAWSAGRGYTF.

CDR3 nucleotides: TGCGCCAGCAGCTGGACAGGGGAAATTTTCTCCTACGAGCAGTACTTC. Translated: CASSWTGEIFSYEQYF. The chain recombines TRBV5-1 with TRBJ2-7; TRBD1 matches 9 bases. The CDR3 runs to 16 residues. Trimming removed 3 bases from V and 0 bases from J; junction bases left unmatched: 7. Germline V gives CDR1 SGHRS, CDR2 YFSETQ.

This sequence joins TRBV18 and TRBJ2-7; perhaps TRBD1 as D (6 bases). V lost 3 bases and J 6 bases, leaving 21 bases between the germline ends. In germline, CDR1 is KGHSH, CDR2 LQKENI. The CDR3 runs 16 residues. The CDR3 reads CASSPFQGPSEGEQYF. In nucleotides, the CDR3 is TGTGCCAGCTCACCCTTTCAGGGGCCTTCTGAGGGCGAGCAGTACTTC.

The chain couples TRBV7-3 to TRBJ1-1, with D perhaps TRBD1 (6 bases). Germline V gives CDR1 SGHTA, CDR2 FQGTGA. V lost 1 base and J 5 bases, leaving 20 bases between the germline ends. This CDR3 is built from 17 residues. DNA of the CDR3: TGTGCCAGCAGCTTAAATCCCCTGGGGGGAGGGGGGACTGAAGCTTTCTTT. It specifies CASSLNPLGGGGTEAFF.